These 10 T cell receptor beta chains were all obtained from the same sample, sequenced in a study of identical twins. One entry per CDR3 protein, called by TCRdb with MiXCR from the 5' RACE reads. Of 700,000 or so distinct CDR3 sequences listed, about 9.4% are singletons. The sample was also linked to a second study, of yellow fever vaccine responses in identical twins.

The sequencing input was PBMCs. These receptors were obtained from a woman younger than 30 in good health.

The table lists this clonotype with a few counts. The chain employs TRBV6-1 and TRBJ1-3; D remains ambiguous. Germline loops: CDR1 MNHNS, CDR2 SASEGT. Trimming cost V 6 bases and J 2 bases, with 11 bases left between them. This CDR3 has 14 residues. The CDR3 DNA follows: TGTGCCAGCAGGGGTAGTTTCCCTGGAAACACCATATATTTT. Translating gives CASRGSFPGNTIYF.

This clonotype has a count of ten or more. The CDR3 nucleotides are TGTGCCAGCAGCGTTAGCGGGAGGGCCATCGGGGAGCTGTTTTTT. Protein product: CASSVSGRAIGELFF. The gene calls are TRBV9 and TRBJ2-2, with 11 bases that match TRBD2. Germline CDR1 reads SGDLS; CDR2 reads YYNGEE. The junction had 4 bases not matched to a gene; V was cut back by 2 bases and J by 7 bases. This CDR3 spans 15 amino acids.

This clonotype was seen more than once but under ten times. The chain uses TRBV28 and TRBJ2-7, with TRBD2 matching 8 bases. V lost 7 bases and J lost 2; bases outside the gene matches: 13. Per the germline V gene, CDR1 is MDHEN and CDR2 is SYDVKM. CDR3 length equals 16 residues. CDR3 sequence reads: CASTSAGGEGTYEQYF. The CDR3 DNA sequence: TGTGCCAGCACTTCCGCGGGGGGAGAAGGGACCTACGAGCAGTACTTC.

With respect to this clonotype: A junction boundary mismatches the germline segment, possibly from a read error. The chain links TRBV7-3 to TRBJ2-4; maybe TRBD2 (5 bases). Germline V gene data show CDR1 as SGHTA and CDR2 as FQGTGA. This CDR3 contains 18 residues. The CDR3 protein is CAISNHAGRNIAKNIQYF. The CDR3 region has the DNA TGTGCCATCAGCAACCACGCGGGCAGAAACATAGCCAAAAACATTCAGTACTTC.

CDR3 sequence: CASSVDPGYNEKLFF. The DNA of the CDR3 is TGTGCCAGCAGCGTAGATCCAGGCTATAATGAAAAACTGTTTTTT. This chain uses TRBV9 with TRBJ1-4; D unresolved. The CDR3 runs to 15 residues. Trimming cost V 0 bases and J 4 bases, with 10 bases left between them. Looked up from germline, CDR1 is SGDLS and CDR2 is YYNGEE.

There are many counts of this clonotype. V and J are TRBV7-8 and TRBJ2-2, with unresolved D. CDR1 and CDR2 (germline): SGHVS, FQNEAQ. The V gene lost 3 bases and the J gene lost 5 bases, with 13 bases spanning the gap. The length of the CDR3 is 15 residues. The CDR3 spells CASSFRSRGTGELFF. For the CDR3, the DNA is TGTGCCAGCAGCTTTCGTAGCCGTGGGACCGGGGAGCTGTTTTTT.

CDR3 nucleotide sequence: TGCAGTGCCCCGGGACAGTCGGATACGCAGTATTTT. It encodes CSAPGQSDTQYF. This chain connects TRBV20-1 to TRBJ2-3, with 7 bases that match TRBD1. The CDR3 contains 12 residues. Germline V lookup: CDR1 DFQATT, CDR2 SNEGSKA (reference sequence). Trimming at V came to 6 bases and at J to 6 bases, leaving 6 bases not matched to a gene.

The table lists this clonotype with many counts. The chain is built from TRBV10-3 and TRBJ2-7; 9 bases are a match to TRBD1. Unmatched junction bases numbered 13, after V lost 8 bases and J lost 5 bases. CDR3 length: 15 residues. Germline-derived CDR1 and CDR2 are ENHRY and SYGVKD. This CDR3 is CAISDRDRELHEQYF. The DNA for the CDR3 is TGTGCCATCTCGGACCGGGACAGGGAATTACACGAGCAGTACTTC.

This clonotype occurred a few times. The chain joins TRBV7-2 to TRBJ2-3; a weak D match, TRBD2 (6 bases). The V end was cut by 3 bases, the J end by 4 bases, with 11 bases between. CDR3 length: 14 residues. Germline CDR1 is SGHTA and CDR2 is FQGNSA. CDR3 coding DNA: TGTGCCAGCAGCTTCCGCGGGACGGCAGATACGCAGTATTTT. This encodes CASSFRGTADTQYF.

This sequence joins TRBV29-1 and TRBJ2-5; D possibly corresponds to TRBD1 (5 bases). Germline V gene lookup returns CDR1 SQVTM and CDR2 ANQGSEA. V was cut by 4 bases and J by 5 bases, with 14 bases left in between. There are 13 residues in the CDR3. CDR3 DNA: TGCAGCGTTGGGGCAGGGCCCGTGGAGACCCAGTACTTC. It translates to CSVGAGPVETQYF.